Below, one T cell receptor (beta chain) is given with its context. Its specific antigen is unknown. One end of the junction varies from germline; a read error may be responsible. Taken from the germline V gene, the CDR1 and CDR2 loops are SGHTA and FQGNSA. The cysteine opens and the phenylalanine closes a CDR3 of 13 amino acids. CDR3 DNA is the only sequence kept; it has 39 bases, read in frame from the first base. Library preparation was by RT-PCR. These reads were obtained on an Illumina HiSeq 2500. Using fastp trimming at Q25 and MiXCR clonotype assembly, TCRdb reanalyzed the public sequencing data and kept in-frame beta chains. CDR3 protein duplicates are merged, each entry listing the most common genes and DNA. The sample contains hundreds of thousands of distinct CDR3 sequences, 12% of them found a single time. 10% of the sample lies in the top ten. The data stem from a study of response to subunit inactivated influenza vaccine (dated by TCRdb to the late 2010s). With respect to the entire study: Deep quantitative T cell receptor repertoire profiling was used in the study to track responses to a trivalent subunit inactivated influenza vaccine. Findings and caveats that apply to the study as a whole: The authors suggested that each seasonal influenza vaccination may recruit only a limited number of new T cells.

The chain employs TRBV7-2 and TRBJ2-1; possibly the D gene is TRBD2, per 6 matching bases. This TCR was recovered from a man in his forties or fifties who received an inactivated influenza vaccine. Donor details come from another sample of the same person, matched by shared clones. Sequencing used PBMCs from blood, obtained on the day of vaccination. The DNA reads TGTCCCAGCAGCTTGGGACTCTACAATGAGCACTTCTTC. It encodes CPSSLGLYNEHFF.